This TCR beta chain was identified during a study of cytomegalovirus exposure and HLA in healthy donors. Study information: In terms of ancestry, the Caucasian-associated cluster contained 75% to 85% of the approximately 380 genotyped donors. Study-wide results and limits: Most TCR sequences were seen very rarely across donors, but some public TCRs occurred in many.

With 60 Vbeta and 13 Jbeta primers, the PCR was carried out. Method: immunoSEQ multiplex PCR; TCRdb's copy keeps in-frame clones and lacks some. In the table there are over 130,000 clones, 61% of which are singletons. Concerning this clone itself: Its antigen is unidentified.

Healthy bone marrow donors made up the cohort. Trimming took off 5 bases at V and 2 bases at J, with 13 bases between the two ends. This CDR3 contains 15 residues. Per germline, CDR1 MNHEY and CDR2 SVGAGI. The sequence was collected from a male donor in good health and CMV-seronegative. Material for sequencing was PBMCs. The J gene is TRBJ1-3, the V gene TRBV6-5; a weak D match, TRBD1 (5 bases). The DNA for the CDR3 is TGTGCCAGCAGTAAGGGGTTTGGGGCTGGAAACACCATATATTTT. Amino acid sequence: CASSKGFGAGNTIYF.